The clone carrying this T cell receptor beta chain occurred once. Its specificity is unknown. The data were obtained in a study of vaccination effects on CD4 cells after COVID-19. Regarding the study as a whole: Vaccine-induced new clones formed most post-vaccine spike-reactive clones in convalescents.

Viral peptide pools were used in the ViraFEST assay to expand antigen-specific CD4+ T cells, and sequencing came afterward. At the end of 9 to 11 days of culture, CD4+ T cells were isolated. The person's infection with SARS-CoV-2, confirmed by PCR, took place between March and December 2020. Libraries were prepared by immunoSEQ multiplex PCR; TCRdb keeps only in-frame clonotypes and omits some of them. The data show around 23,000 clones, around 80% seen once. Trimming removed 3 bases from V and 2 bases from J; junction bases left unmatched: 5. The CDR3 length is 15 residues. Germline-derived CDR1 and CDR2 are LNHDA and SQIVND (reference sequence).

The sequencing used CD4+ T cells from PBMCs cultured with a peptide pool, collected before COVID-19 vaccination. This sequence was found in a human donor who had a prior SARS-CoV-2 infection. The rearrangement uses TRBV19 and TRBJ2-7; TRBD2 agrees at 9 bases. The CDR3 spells CASSILAGGPYEQYF. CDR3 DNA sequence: TGTGCCAGTAGTATTTTGGCGGGAGGGCCCTACGAGCAGTACTTC.